Presented here are 19 T cell receptor beta chains from one specimen sequenced in a study of spatial heterogeneity in lung cancer. General study points: It was found that expanded intratumoral alpha and beta TCR counts tracked tumor mutation counts.

A single record per CDR3 protein comes from TCRdb applying MiXCR to the 5' RACE reads. The table has several thousand distinct CDR3 sequences, around 3.4% seen once. These receptors' antigens are unknown. Time point defined: sample taken at primary tumor resection. Source: lung tumor tissue, taken at surgery. These receptor sequences come from a male donor with early-stage non-small cell lung cancer.

About this clonotype itself: Just one base apart from a much larger clone, this may be a read error. The gene calls are TRBV12-3 or TRBV12-4 and TRBJ2-2, with D perhaps matching TRBD2 (6 bases). The ends were cut back, 6 bases at V and 4 bases at J, with 6 bases in the middle. CDR3 length: 12 residues. CDR3 in DNA: TGTGCCAGCAGACTAGCCACCGGGGAGCTGTTTTTT. It translates to CASRLATGELFF.

This clonotype was picked up many times. The rearrangement uses TRBV5-1 and TRBJ2-7, with D uncertain. This CDR3 spans 12 amino acids. V lost 0 bases and J lost 2, with 3 bases in between. The V gene's germline CDR1 is SGHRS and CDR2 YFSETQ. DNA of the CDR3: TGCGCCAGCAGCTTGGGTACCTACGAGCAGTACTTC. It is translated as CASSLGTYEQYF.

This clonotype appeared many times. The chain has TRBV7-2 and TRBJ2-1, with 8 bases lining up with TRBD2. The CDR3 covers 16 residues. CDR1 is SGHTA and CDR2 is FQGNSA in the germline V gene. V gave up 5 bases and J gave up 2 bases; unmatched junction bases: 8. The CDR3 loop reads CASSPTVGRAYNEQFF. CDR3 sequence (DNA): TGTGCCAGCAGCCCGACTGTCGGGAGGGCCTACAATGAGCAGTTCTTC.

Ten or more counts support this clonotype. Germline is not matched at one junction end, which may reflect a read error. The CDR3 loop is CASSPGLAGGAIIF. DNA of the CDR3: TGTGCCAGCAGCCCGGGACTAGCGGGAGGGGCAATAATCTTC. The V gene is TRBV7-2, the J gene TRBJ2-1; 16 bases align to TRBD2. Germline V gene sequence: CDR1 SGHTA, CDR2 FQGNSA. The CDR3 has 14 residues.

In this sample, this clonotype is hyperexpanded. The rearrangement joins TRBV9 to TRBJ2-2; tentative D call: TRBD1 (6 bases). This CDR3 spans 13 amino acids. Trimming pared 7 bases from V and 6 bases from J, leaving 13 bases between. Germline V gene lookup returns CDR1 SGDLS and CDR2 YYNGEE. CDR3 DNA: TGTGCCAGCCGCCCACAGGGAGCCGGGGAGCTGTTTTTT. Translated: CASRPQGAGELFF.

This clonotype was counted ten times or more. This chain connects TRBV10-2 to TRBJ1-1; D is unclear. V was cut by 0 bases and J by 1 base, with 9 bases left in between. The CDR3 consists of 15 residues. Germline CDR1 WSHSY, CDR2 SAAADI. DNA of the CDR3: TGCGCCAGCAGTGAGTCGAATCCCGCGAACACTGAAGCTTTCTTT. Protein sequence: CASSESNPANTEAFF.

This clonotype has ten or more counts. The rearrangement uses TRBV15 and TRBJ2-5; D gene ambiguous. There are 15 residues in the CDR3. Per the germline V gene, CDR1 is LNHNV and CDR2 is YYDKDF (reference sequence). Trimming left V 0 bases short and J 1 base short, with 9 bases between. The CDR3: CATSRDGATQETQYF. The CDR3 DNA sequence: TGTGCCACCAGCAGAGATGGAGCCACCCAAGAGACCCAGTACTTC.

Judged by abundance, this clonotype is medium-sized (0.01 to 0.1%). J is TRBJ2-7 and V is TRBV7-2; the D gene is possibly TRBD2 (6 bases). The CDR3 loop spans 15 amino acids. Germline CDR1 and CDR2: SGHTA and FQGNSA. V was clipped by 2 bases and J by 2 bases, with 13 bases between them. CDR3 in DNA: TGTGCCAGCAGCTTAAGGGGAGGCCCAACCTACGAGCAGTACTTC. Translating it yields CASSLRGGPTYEQYF.

This clonotype is classed as medium-sized. The CDR3: CASSDSGFGTEAFF. CDR3 nucleotides: TGTGCCAGCAGCGATTCAGGGTTCGGCACTGAAGCTTTCTTT. This chain joins TRBV6-1 and TRBJ1-1; D may be TRBD1 (5 bases). This CDR3 spans 14 amino acids. Between the trimmed V and J ends, which lost 6 bases and 4 bases, there was a span of 15 bases. Germline values: CDR1 MNHNS, CDR2 SASEGT.

This clonotype has at least ten counts. The chain has TRBV24-1 and TRBJ2-7, with D possibly matching TRBD1 (6 bases). The length of the CDR3 is 15 residues. Germline V gene sequence: CDR1 KGHDR, CDR2 SFDVKD. V lost 8 bases and J 4 bases, leaving 20 bases between the germline ends. CDR3: CATTSRDTPLYEQYF. CDR3 DNA: TGTGCCACCACATCTCGGGACACTCCTCTTTACGAGCAGTACTTC.

This clonotype is medium-sized. V is TRBV2 and J is TRBJ2-1; D possibly corresponds to TRBD1 (6 bases). The V end lost 5 bases, the J end lost 5 bases, and 10 bases lay between the germline ends. The CDR3 loop spans 13 amino acids. Per the germline V gene, CDR1 is SNHLY and CDR2 is FYNNEI. The CDR3 here is CASSRDIDNEQFF. The DNA for the CDR3 is TGTGCCAGCAGTCGGGACATCGACAATGAGCAGTTCTTC.

This clonotype has ten or more counts. The genes are TRBV28 and TRBJ1-2; 9 positions match TRBD1. Unmatched junction bases numbered 13, after V lost 10 bases and J lost 4 bases. The CDR3 spans 15 residues. Germline-derived CDR1 and CDR2 are MDHEN and SYDVKM. The CDR3 sequence: CATPGQGPGGYGYTF. The CDR3 DNA follows: TGTGCCACCCCGGGACAGGGACCAGGTGGCTATGGCTACACCTTC.

In its sample, this clonotype was seen many times. The junction and the germline gene differ at one end; a read error may be behind it. The gene calls are TRBV15 and TRBJ2-3; D remains ambiguous. The CDR3 loop spans 12 amino acids. Germline-derived CDR1 and CDR2 are LNHNV and YYDKDF (reference sequence). CDR3 in amino acids: CATSRDDFRMDF. The CDR3 coding sequence is TGTGCCACCAGCAGAGACGACTTTCGGATGGATTTT. Full variable domain (rest looked up from reference TRBV15 and TRBJ2-3): DAMVIQNPRYQVTQFGKPVTLSCSQTLNHNVMYWYQQKSSQAPKLLFHYYDKDFNNEADTPDNFQSRRPNTSFCFLDIRSPGLGDTAMYLCATSRDDFRMDFGPGTRLTVL.

This clonotype was seen ten or more times. This chain joins TRBV10-2 and TRBJ1-1; tentative D call: TRBD1 (6 bases). The germline gives CDR1 WSHSY, CDR2 SAAADI. The CDR3 is 15 amino acids. The germline V and J ends were trimmed by 8 bases and 1 base, with 17 bases remaining between them. For the CDR3, the DNA is TGCGCCAGCCGACAGGAAAAATTTGGGAACACTGAAGCTTTCTTT. It translates to CASRQEKFGNTEAFF.

This clonotype counts as medium-sized. The rearrangement links TRBV6-6 to TRBJ2-3; 7 nucleotides line up with TRBD1. The V and J ends lost 4 bases and 0 bases, in that order; junction bases with no gene match: 13. Germline V gives CDR1 MNHNY, CDR2 SVGAGI (reference sequence). The CDR3 has 18 residues. The CDR3 sequence: CASSFTDRVGASTDTQYF. The CDR3 DNA follows: TGTGCCAGCAGTTTCACCGACAGGGTCGGGGCTAGCACAGATACGCAGTATTTT.

This clonotype appeared many times. This chain joins TRBV5-6 and TRBJ2-5, with TRBD2 matching over 7 bases. Germline CDR1 and CDR2: SGHDT and YYEEEE. CDR3 length: 14 residues. V was pared by 4 bases and J by 5 bases, with 8 bases of the junction left unmatched. The CDR3: CASSPWTRSETQYF. The CDR3 DNA is TGTGCCAGCAGCCCCTGGACTAGATCCGAGACCCAGTACTTC.

This clonotype was observed many times. The V call is TRBV5-4, the J call TRBJ2-2; D gene ambiguous. The CDR3 length is 15 residues. Germline loops: CDR1 SGHNT, CDR2 YYREEE (reference sequence). Trimming stripped 1 base from V and 0 bases from J, with 7 bases between. For the CDR3, the DNA is TGTGCCAGCAGCTTGTACGAAACGAACACCGGGGAGCTGTTTTTT. Translating gives CASSLYETNTGELFF. The full variable domain, its missing parts supplied by reference TRBV5-4 and TRBJ2-2, is ETGVTQSPTHLIKTRGQQVTLRCSSQSGHNTVSWYQQALGQGPQFIFQYYREEENGRGNFPPRFSGLQFPNYSSELNVNALELDDSALYLCASSLYETNTGELFFGEGSRLTVL.

This clonotype has at least ten counts. The chain links TRBV10-1 to TRBJ2-3; 9 bases are shared with TRBD2. Germline V CDR1 and CDR2: WNHNN, SYGVQD (reference sequence). J was trimmed by 7 bases and V by 3 bases; bases with no gene match: 5. The CDR3 loop spans 14 amino acids. CDR3 coding DNA: TGCGCCAGCAGTGATGCGGGGGGGCTTCATACGCAGTATTTT. This codes for CASSDAGGLHTQYF.

This clonotype was seen a few times. J is TRBJ2-4 and V is TRBV28; D is undetermined. Trimming took 4 bases from V and 8 from J, leaving 12 bases between them. From germline, CDR1 is MDHEN and CDR2 SYDVKM. The CDR3 is 13 residues long. CDR3 residues: CASSSGRVYIQYF. The CDR3, as DNA: TGTGCCAGCAGTTCGGGCAGAGTGTACATTCAGTACTTC.